This T cell receptor beta chain was sequenced for a study of shared clonotypes between healthy human individuals (dated by TCRdb to the early 2020s). Study-level background: Three men and a couple of women, aged 18 to 49 years, made up the cohort. For each donor, three plates each were used for CD4 naive and CD4 memory, two plates were used for CD8 naive, and one plate was used for CD8 memory. To estimate repertoire size and how much clonotype sharing occurs between individuals, the study deeply sequenced the blood TCR repertoires of roughly 5 healthy adults. To increase sequencing depth and limit assay-specific biases, TCR repertoire library preparation and sequencing were carried out by different laboratories using diverse techniques. Each donor's leukapheresis produced roughly between roughly 0.85 and 9.5 billion PBMCs. Results the study describes overall, beyond this receptor: Compared with non-shared clonotypes, clonotypes shared by all four sorted-subset donors had higher generation probabilities. Because the study included only a small number of donors, the genetic and exposure-history diversity represented was limited. Estimated clonotype richness was generally larger for naive than for memory subsets. Only blood was sampled, and tissue TCR repertoires likely differ from those in blood. Pairwise subsampling indicated that sequencing depth was expected to affect the degree of clonotype sharing among donors. Around 5% of naive CD4, 3.5% of naive CD8, approximately 2% of memory CD4, and 0.4% of memory CD8 clonotypes were shared across four donors. Incomplete sequencing was indicated by rarefaction of sorted-subset datasets, despite the large sequencing depth.

TCR CDR3 regions were amplified from genomic DNA by multiplex PCR using the deep immunoSEQ assay. Genomic DNA extracted from each cell subset was distributed evenly over all wells of several immunoSEQ 96-well plates, and each plate served as one replicate. For sorted subsets, roughly 200 ng of genomic DNA, equivalent to tens of thousands of T cell genomes, went into each replicate PCR. The purified libraries were quantified using a Qubit 3.0 fluorometer, sized with a Bioanalyzer 2100, and then quantified again using the KAPA Library Quantification kit. Each immunoSEQ 96-well plate was sequenced on its own single-read 150-cycle Illumina NextSeq 550 flow cell. The original methods were these. The immunoSEQ output contained only junctional sequences without quality scores, so filtering could not match that applied to full-length reads. Sequences were annotated with PyIR, a Python wrapper for IgBLAST v1.9, using IMGT germline references to assign V/J genes and CDR3. Reads were removed for weak V/J assignments (E-value above 1e-6), missing CDR3, stop codons, out-of-frame junctions, or ambiguous translated residues. A V3J clonotype was defined by an identical inferred V gene, J gene, and CDR3 amino acid sequence. Percentage overlap between repertoires was computed as shared unique clonotypes divided by the size of the smaller repertoire. Repertoire richness was assessed with RTK rarefaction, the Chao1 estimator, and Recon v2.1 estimates of unobserved clonotypes. Generation probabilities for all TCRbeta clonotypes obtained by the gDNA method from a handful of donors were computed using OLGA. As stored in TCRdb, this immuneACCESS dataset retains in-frame rearrangements with V and J assigned. A fraction of the clones does not appear; measured against another copy, unresolved V genes explain less than half of the discrepancy, and the remainder lacks a known reason. The V and J calls and clone size come from that table; D and trimming were worked out from the DNA. The sample data list around 2,000,000 clones, and approximately 94% of these were observed just once. Approximately 1.2% of the sample goes to the ten largest clones.

Notes on this clone: Its recognized antigen is unknown. The input lacks base qualities; no much larger clone sits a single base away.

The V end gives up 3 bases and the J end 7 bases, leaving 3 bases in the junction not matched to a gene. From the cysteine through the phenylalanine, the CDR3 covers 14 amino acids. CDR3 DNA is the only sequence kept; it has 42 bases, read in frame from the first base. According to the germline V gene, CDR1 reads SGHAT and CDR2 reads FQNNGV. CD8 naive samples were obtained by positive selection for CCR7 among CD45RO-negative cells, yielding a CD45RA+CCR7+ population from which TemRA cells were excluded. The donors were healthy, HIV-negative adults with no recently reported acute infections or vaccinations. Only Caucasian adults living in Nashville, Tennessee, USA were represented among the donors. Blood was collected by leukapheresis, and PBMCs were isolated by Ficoll-Histopaque density gradient centrifugation and then cryopreserved in liquid nitrogen vapor phase. Analytical flow cytometry was used to check the purity and quantity of every magnetically sorted T cell population. Genomic DNA was isolated from each sorted fraction and quantified by UV absorbance on a Nanodrop 2000c.

The V and J genes are TRBV11-2 and TRBJ1-6, and 7 bases in between align with TRBD1. The sequenced material came from naive CD8+ T cells sorted from blood. The sample's cell subset or site, from its label and the paper: CD45RA+CCR7+. The sequence was collected from a man aged 18 to 30 in good health. The sequenced DNA is TGTGCCAGCAGCTTCGACAGGGCGAATTCACCCCTCCACTTT. This codes for CASSFDRANSPLHF. The reference TRBV11-2 and TRBJ1-6 proteins fill in what lies around the CDR3, so the full variable domain reads EAGVAQSPRYKIIEKRQSVAFWCNPISGHATLYWYQQILGQGPKLLIQFQNNGVVDDSQLPKDRFSAERLKGVDSTLKIQPAKLEDSAVYLCASSFDRANSPLHFGNGTRLTVT.